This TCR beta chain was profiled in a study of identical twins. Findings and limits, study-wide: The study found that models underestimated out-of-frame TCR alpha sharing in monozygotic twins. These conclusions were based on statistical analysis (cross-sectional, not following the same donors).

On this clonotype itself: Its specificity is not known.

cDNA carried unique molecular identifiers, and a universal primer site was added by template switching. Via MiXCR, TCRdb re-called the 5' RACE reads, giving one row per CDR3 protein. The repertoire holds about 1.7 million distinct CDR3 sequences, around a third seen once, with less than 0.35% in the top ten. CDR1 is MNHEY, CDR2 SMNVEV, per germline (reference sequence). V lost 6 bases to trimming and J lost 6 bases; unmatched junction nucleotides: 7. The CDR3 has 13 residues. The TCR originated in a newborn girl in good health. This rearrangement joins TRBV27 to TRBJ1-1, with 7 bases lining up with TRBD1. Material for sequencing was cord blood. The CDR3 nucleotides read TGTGCCAGCAGCGTACAGGGGATAGCTGAAGCTTTCTTT. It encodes CASSVQGIAEAFF.